This TCR beta chain was sequenced during a study of blood T cell repertoires in COVID-19. Background on the study: Samples representing acute and convalescent COVID-19 were sourced from the United States, Italy and Spain.

The CDR3 extends over 15 amino acids. Germline V CDR1 and CDR2: SNHLY, FYNNEI. Trimming removed 1 base at V and 1 base at J, with 8 bases between. This clone was seen only a few times. Other nucleotide sequences from this sample produce the same CDR3. Recruitment covered some 25 US areas and drew participants whose ages spanned roughly 18 to 89 years. Clinical history reported by participants formed the basis on which cohorts were assigned. TCRdb's table, derived via immunoSEQ multiplex PCR, lists solely in-frame clones and lacks some. This table has a few hundred thousand clones, roughly 84% appearing once.

Material for sequencing was PBMCs or T cells enriched from blood (not recorded which). The origin of this receptor is a woman aged 40 to 55 who had recovered from COVID-19. The chain couples TRBV2 to TRBJ1-5, with D tentatively TRBD1 (6 bases). The CDR3 sequence: CASSEVRGSNQPQHF. The CDR3 DNA sequence: TGTGCCAGCAGTGAAGTTAGGGGGAGCAATCAGCCCCAGCATTTT.